A single sample is the source of the 14 T cell receptor beta chains below, sequenced in a study of cytomegalovirus exposure and HLA in healthy donors. Use of 60 Vbeta and 13 Jbeta primers characterized the PCR. Assay used: immunoSEQ multiplex PCR; TCRdb lists only in-frame clones, some missing. This sample yields roughly 110,000 clones, of which roughly 80% are seen a single time; approximately 2.4% belongs to the top ten. Input material: PBMCs. The origin of the receptors is a man aged 25-40 years in good health and CMV-seronegative.

The sample holds one count of this clone. This chain links TRBV7-9 with TRBJ2-7; 8 bases fit TRBD1. The CDR3 covers 13 residues. The germline V gene has CDR1 SEHNR and CDR2 FQNEAQ (reference sequence). V gave up 6 bases and J gave up 4 bases; unmatched junction bases: 5. The CDR3 sequence is CASRPGTGYEQYF. Here the CDR3 DNA reads TGTGCCAGCAGACCGGGGACAGGTTACGAGCAGTACTTC.

This chain joins TRBV10-2 and TRBJ1-2; tentatively, D is TRBD1 (5 bases). There are 13 residues in the CDR3. The germline V and J ends were trimmed by 4 bases and 7 bases, with 13 bases remaining between them. CDR1 and CDR2 (germline): WSHSY, SAAADI. The CDR3 DNA sequence: TGCGCCAGCAGTGTGGAGGGGTTGGGTGGCTACACCTTC. It translates to CASSVEGLGGYTF.

This chain joins TRBV11-2 and TRBJ1-1; possibly TRBD1 for D (5 bases). CDR1 is SGHAT, CDR2 FQNNGV, per germline. Trimming removed 4 bases from V and 5 bases from J, with 5 bases in between. The CDR3 consists of 11 residues. The CDR3 region has the DNA TGTGCCAGCAGCTCAGGGACTGAAGCTTTCTTT. Translated: CASSSGTEAFF.

The chain recombines TRBV5-1 with TRBJ2-7; the match to TRBD1 covers 8 bases. The V segment lost 4 bases and the J segment 3 bases; nucleotides outside the gene matches: 6. The CDR3 covers 14 residues. CDR1 is SGHRS and CDR2 is YFSETQ in the germline V gene. Written as DNA, the CDR3 is TGCGCCAGCAGCAGACAGGGGATCAGCTACGAGCAGTACTTC. This translates into CASSRQGISYEQYF.

V usage is TRBV27 and J usage is TRBJ2-7; TRBD1 matches at 7 bases. Germline assignment: CDR1 MNHEY and CDR2 SMNVEV (reference sequence). J lost 0 bases, V lost 5 bases, and 4 bases had no gene match. The CDR3 covers 14 residues. Written as DNA, the CDR3 is TGTGCCAGCAGTCGGACAGGAGACTCCTACGAGCAGTACTTC. Protein sequence: CASSRTGDSYEQYF.

This clone was seen a handful of times. The chain has TRBV6-5 and TRBJ2-5; perhaps TRBD1 as D (5 bases). Deletions cut 5 bases from V and 4 bases from J, with 14 bases between. The germline V gene has CDR1 MNHEY and CDR2 SVGAGI. The CDR3 totals 14 residues. CDR3 coding DNA: TGTGCCAGCAGTAAGGGGTTGTATGGAGAGACCCAGTACTTC. This codes for CASSKGLYGETQYF.

This rearrangement joins TRBV7-2 to TRBJ2-7, with TRBD1 matching 8 bases. The CDR3 extends over 17 amino acids. CDR1 and CDR2 (germline): SGHTA, FQGNSA. V trimming: 1 base; J trimming: 0 bases; junction bases outside the gene matches: 8. CDR3 sequence reads: CASSLGSGTGTSYEQYF. DNA of the CDR3: TGTGCCAGCAGCTTAGGATCCGGGACAGGTACCTCCTACGAGCAGTACTTC.

CDR3 bases: TGCAGCGCTAGGACAGGGGGCTACAATGAGCAGTTCTTC. This gives the protein CSARTGGYNEQFF. The V call is TRBV29-1, the J call TRBJ2-1; TRBD1 aligns across 10 bases. This CDR3 comprises 13 residues. Germline V CDR1 and CDR2: SQVTM, ANQGSEA. J was trimmed by 3 bases and V by 7 bases; bases with no gene match: 3.

This CDR3 reads CASSSQGGTEAFF. DNA of the CDR3: TGCGCCAGCAGTTCCCAGGGAGGCACTGAAGCTTTCTTT. V gene TRBV5-1 combines with J gene TRBJ1-1; the D gene is possibly TRBD1 (5 bases). The CDR3 is 13 amino acids. CDR1 and CDR2 from the germline V gene are SGHRS and YFSETQ. V lost 5 bases, J lost 4 bases, and 12 bases lay in between.

The chain employs TRBV18 and TRBJ2-7, with D perhaps TRBD1 (6 bases). The CDR3 runs to 15 residues. CDR1 and CDR2 from the germline V gene are KGHSH and LQKENI. V was cut by 3 bases and J by 6 bases, with 18 bases left in between. CDR3 residues: CASSPQREQGGEQYF. CDR3 nucleotides: TGTGCCAGCTCACCCCAAAGGGAACAGGGCGGCGAGCAGTACTTC.

V is TRBV2 and J is TRBJ2-5; no reliable D call. Germline CDR1 reads SNHLY; CDR2 reads FYNNEI. The CDR3 is made up of 10 amino acids. V was shortened by 4 bases and J by 9 bases, with 6 bases between the two germline ends. The CDR3 protein is CASSVRSQYF. The CDR3 DNA is TGTGCCAGCAGTGTTCGGTCCCAGTACTTC.

The V call is TRBV6-5, the J call TRBJ1-1; 7 bases align to TRBD1. Germline V CDR1 and CDR2: MNHEY, SVGAGI. The CDR3 sequence is 14 residues long. The junction had 3 bases not matched to a gene; V was cut back by 4 bases and J by 1 base. The CDR3 bases are TGTGCCAGCAGTTTTCGGGACAGGAACACTGAAGCTTTCTTT. It translates to CASSFRDRNTEAFF.

This clone was seen only a few times. The chain links TRBV6-1 to TRBJ1-5, with 7 bases matching TRBD1. V dropped 1 base and J dropped 7; count of bases not matched to a gene: 4. Germline V gene lookup returns CDR1 MNHNS and CDR2 SASEGT. The CDR3 loop spans 14 amino acids. Here the CDR3 reads CASSEERGHQPQHF. DNA of the CDR3: TGTGCCAGCAGTGAAGAGAGGGGGCACCAGCCCCAGCATTTT.

This chain links TRBV7-9 with TRBJ2-7, with D perhaps TRBD2 (5 bases). V gave up 0 bases and J gave up 7 bases, with 13 bases separating them. Germline assignment: CDR1 SEHNR and CDR2 FQNEAQ (reference sequence). The CDR3 sequence is 14 residues long. The CDR3 spells CASSLAAGEGEQYF. For the CDR3, the DNA is TGTGCCAGCAGCTTAGCGGCGGGCGAAGGGGAGCAGTACTTC.